The present T cell receptor (beta chain) was sequenced within a study of T cells after yellow fever vaccination. In its sample, this clonotype was seen many times. Its antigen is not identified. This CDR3 has 15 residues. Germline V lookup: CDR1 SGHRS, CDR2 YFSETQ. Between the trimmed V and J ends, which lost 4 bases and 5 bases, there was a span of 19 bases. Broader study findings: Detected again after the booster were most primary-vaccination clones, at almost 97% CD4 and around 91% CD8.

TCRdb processed the 5' RACE reads anew with MiXCR; each CDR3 protein has one entry. Of approximately 110,000 distinct CDR3 sequences listed, 6.5% to 8% are singletons. The TCR sequence derives from a man aged 18-30 years who received the YFV17D yellow fever vaccine. Sequencing used CD4+ T cells sorted from PBMCs, obtained about 10 days after the first yellow fever vaccination. This chain joins TRBV5-1 and TRBJ2-7; weak D call: TRBD2 (5 bases). The CDR3 DNA reads as TGCGCCAGCAGCCACGGACCCCCGGAGGACCACGAGCAGTACTTC. Protein: CASSHGPPEDHEQYF.